The entry that follows covers one T cell receptor (beta chain) sequence. In each case, RNA was isolated and then reverse transcribed into cDNA as the sequencing template. TCRdb keeps only in-frame clones here, not all; method: immunoSEQ multiplex PCR. This table has over 100,000 clones, approximately 49% appearing once. Trimming left V 3 bases short and J 1 base short, with 10 bases between. Looked up from germline, CDR1 is LNHDA and CDR2 is SQIVND (reference sequence). CDR3 length: 15 residues. This specimen comes from a study of CD8+ T cells in alopecia areata. Study overall: Patients in the treated group were given tofacitinib by mouth, 5 to 10 mg twice a day.

Specimen: CD8+ T cells sorted from blood, collected at week 0. The TCR originated in a human donor with alopecia areata. The V and J genes are TRBV19 and TRBJ2-1; possibly TRBD1 for D (6 bases). The CDR3, as DNA: TGTGCCAGTAGTATCGAGGGGGAGTCCTACAATGAGCAGTTCTTC. Its translation: CASSIEGESYNEQFF.